This T cell receptor beta chain was profiled in a study of T cell responses to AZD1222 COVID-19 vaccine. Repertoires were generated with immunoSEQ multiplex PCR, while TCRdb's copy carries only in-frame clones and drops some. Of some 150,000 clones in the sample, approximately 88% were seen once. This TCR was sampled from an adult in good health. This specimen was peripheral blood, taken on day 0 of AZD1222 vaccination.

The CDR3 loop is CASSRGGGPQETQYF. Here the CDR3 DNA reads TGCGCCAGCAGCAGAGGGGGCGGGCCCCAAGAGACCCAGTACTTC. The chain combines TRBV5-1 with TRBJ2-5; 7 bases are a match to TRBD1. The CDR3 is 15 amino acids. V lost 4 bases and J lost 1; bases outside the gene matches: 7. The V gene's germline CDR1 is SGHRS and CDR2 YFSETQ.